This T cell receptor beta chain was profiled in a study of identical twins (dated by TCRdb to between 2015 and 2016). For the wider study: The study deep-sequenced TCR alpha and beta repertoires from monozygotic twins, unrelated adults of various ages and cord blood to test whether fetal clonotypes persist. Replicate twin experiments were performed at different times using different library preparation protocols to rule out contamination.

About this clonotype itself: Its target antigen remains unknown. Within one base of it there is no much larger clone, and no base qualities were kept.

The library was made by 5' RACE. Instrument on record: Illumina HiSeq 2000. A universal primer binding site was introduced by template switching, and a unique molecular identifier was present in the final cDNA, enabling accurate counting of TCR cDNA molecules. Specific primers in the conserved constant-segment region were used to synthesize first-strand cDNA for the TCR alpha and beta chains. Each cDNA library was double barcoded, with a SMART-Mk sample barcode plus Illumina barcodes, to control for contamination. TruSeq adapter sequences and Illumina sample barcodes were added in two successive PCR steps. Sequencing of the TCR alpha and beta cDNA libraries was done on the Illumina HiSeq platform using custom primers. The original pipeline was this. Unique molecular identifiers were extracted from raw reads with MiGEC, and CDR3 positions were determined with MiXCR. Recombination models were inferred per individual with the repgenHMM and IGoR tools using an EM algorithm. Shared clonotype analysis was performed with the tcR package in R, normalizing sharing by the product of cloneset sizes. Out-of-frame nonproductive sequences were analyzed to study raw recombination free of thymic and clonal selection effects. TCRdb trimmed the raw reads at Q25, called clones with MiXCR and kept productive beta chains. Each entry is one CDR3 protein sequence, shown with its most common DNA and genes. The V and J calls here are based on TCRdb, not the publication. Here the sample has fewer than 650,000 distinct CDR3 sequences; approximately 10% occur a single time. The top ten constitute approximately 3.2% of the sample.

All donors were healthy Caucasians. The twin cohort comprised three pairs of female monozygotic twins, all aged roughly 18 to 29 years. The RNA used for TCR libraries was isolated from peripheral blood mononuclear cells. Study-level results and caveats: In monozygotic twins, out-of-frame TCR alpha sharing was systematically underestimated by recombination models, although the models agreed with sharing between unrelated individuals. Because the same donors could not be followed over many years, the conclusions relied on cross-sectional statistical analysis. Fewer insertions were carried by abundant cord blood beta clonotypes, a similar but weaker trend appeared in young adult naive repertoires, and no such trend appeared in memory repertoires. Compared with coincidental sharing between unrelated individuals, out-of-frame TCR alpha sequences shared between twins had an excess of sequences with low generation probability. In beta out-of-frame sequences, excess twin sharing was weaker, because having fewer shared sequences lowered the signal-to-noise ratio. Invariant T cells such as MAIT and iNKT could partly confound zero-insertion analyses, although diverse VJ usage argued against such confounding for most clonotypes.

CDR1 and CDR2 (SGDLS, YYNGEE) derive from the germline V gene. Unmatched junction bases come to 6, with V trimmed by 3 bases and J by 4 bases. The CDR3 measures 16 amino acids from cysteine to phenylalanine. Only the CDR3 DNA is retained, 48 bases long and in frame from the first base. This sample also appeared in a second study, on yellow fever vaccine responses in identical twins. As that second study puts it: According to the authors, the vaccine-induced T cell response in identical twins seemed to be partly convergent and partly specific to each individual. In the study, vaccine-responding T cell clones were precisely tracked in identical twins.

The clonotype comes from a woman younger than 35 in good health. The V and J segments used are TRBV9 and TRBJ2-1; TRBD2 fits 11 bases in the junction. The sequenced sample was PBMCs. CDR3 sequence: CASSEGSGGAYNEQFF. The nucleotide sequence is given as TGTGCCAGCAGCGAGGGTAGCGGGGGGGCTTACAATGAGCAGTTCTTC.